This TCR beta chain came from a study of blood T cell repertoires in COVID-19. The wider study: Sites across the United States, Italy and Spain contributed samples from acute and convalescent COVID-19. PBMCs, B-cell-depleted T cells, or T cells provided the cDNA or gDNA that made up the material.

Germline CDR1 and CDR2: SNHLY and FYNNEI. This CDR3 is built from 13 residues. V lost 7 bases, J lost 8 bases, and 7 bases stayed unmatched. As originally analysed: Amplified reference gene primers provided the basis for estimating nucleated cell counts. Using immunoSEQ multiplex PCR, the repertoire was profiled, and TCRdb retains in-frame clones only, with some absent. The DNA was the basis for D and trimming; V, J and clone size are from that table. The sample has 250,000 or so clones; 85% to 95% are singletons. Participant reports of clinical history set cohort assignment. The chain uses TRBV2 and TRBJ2-1; TRBD1 matches at 8 bases. Material for sequencing was PBMCs or T cells enriched from blood (not recorded which). The receptor was derived from a man between 40 and 49 years old who had been exposed to COVID-19. The CDR3 DNA sequence: TGTGCCAGCACCGGACAGGGAGGCTATGAGCAGTTCTTC. Translation gives CASTGQGGYEQFF. Full variable domain (remainder filled in from reference TRBV2 and TRBJ2-1): EPEVTQTPSHQVTQMGQEVILRCVPISNHLYFYWYRQILGQKVEFLVSFYNNEISEKSEIFDDQFSVERPDGSNFTLKIRSTKLEDSAMYFCASTGQGGYEQFFGPGTRLTVL.